A selection of T cell receptor beta chains follows, all from one sample in a study of PD-L1 blockade in urothelial cancer. Sequenced by immunoSEQ multiplex PCR; TCRdb stores in-frame clones only, minus some. The sample lists approximately 100,000 clones; about 90% were seen once. Material: PBMCs, obtained around atezolizumab (anti-PD-L1) treatment. Source of these receptors: a woman of 80 years or more with urothelial cancer. Both conserved end residues are part of each CDR3.

J gene,V gene,CDR3 protein
TRBJ1-1,TRBV9,CASREMGQGDTEAFF
TRBJ1-4,TRBV27,CASSSWEGQGLEKLFF
TRBJ1-4,TRBV7-9,CASSLQGGQGEKLFF
TRBJ2-7,TRBV9,CASSPSGPYEQYF
TRBJ1-5,TRBV28,CASSLSIAGNQPQHF
TRBJ2-1,TRBV11-3,CASSLDQGTQFF
TRBJ1-5,TRBV7-9,CASSLGGPGQPQHF
TRBJ2-1,TRBV27,CASSLAGVREQFF
TRBJ1-3,TRBV15,CATSRPGTASGNTIYF
TRBJ2-2,TRBV5-1,CASSLARGPAGELFF
TRBJ2-3,TRBV2,CASSEALLAGYTQYF
TRBJ1-1,TRBV10-2,CASSYTLNTEAFF
TRBJ2-1,TRBV15,CATSRFGLAGGRPSGNEQFF
TRBJ1-5,TRBV10-3,CAISEWRGGQPQHF
TRBJ2-1,TRBV5-1,CASSFQREGEQFF
TRBJ2-7,TRBV6-5,CASSPREDYEQYF
TRBJ2-7,TRBV30,CAWSRGQGESYEQYF
TRBJ2-2,TRBV9,CASRRQGAAGELFF
TRBJ2-1,TRBV15,CATSRFRLANSYNEQFF
TRBJ1-1,TRBV18,CASSLRQGANEAFF
TRBJ2-4,TRBV2,CASSDRGKNIQYF
TRBJ1-1,TRBV18,CASSYQTGADTEAFF
TRBJ2-7,TRBV6-1,CASSTYEQYF
TRBJ2-2,TRBV4-2,CASSQVGLAGGGGELFF
TRBJ2-3,TRBV19,CASTPGGGADTQYF
TRBJ1-2,TRBV29-1,CSVAGYYGYTF
TRBJ1-1,TRBV5-6,CASSRGGATEAFF
TRBJ2-7,TRBV27,CASSLSRIYEQYF
TRBJ1-2,TRBV19,CASMGGPANYGYTF
TRBJ2-5,TRBV29-1,CSVDPRGETQYF
TRBJ2-2,TRBV19,CASKREIDTGELFF
TRBJ2-5,TRBV30,CAWSVAGAGRSQYF
TRBJ2-1,TRBV5-1,CASKVDGSSGEQFF
TRBJ1-5,TRBV6-1,CASREVLGEPQHF
TRBJ2-7,TRBV6-1,CASGLAGGSSYEQYF
TRBJ1-2,TRBV30,CAWSVRRAGGFGYTF
TRBJ1-1,TRBV6-1,CASSQVSISGVGTEAFF
TRBJ2-5,TRBV6-1,CASSEALLAGVKSQYF
TRBJ2-3,TRBV30,CAWSVITPMGADTQYF
TRBJ1-4,TRBV7-3,CASRPTGAPNEKLFF
TRBJ1-3,TRBV7-3,CASSLSGDTGNTIYF
TRBJ2-3,TRBV28,CASSLLGLGGTDTQYF
TRBJ1-2,TRBV27,CASRLTGSGYTF